This TCR beta chain is from a study of lymphopenia after photon versus proton radiotherapy. J lost 5 bases, V lost 0 bases, and 7 bases had no gene match. The CDR3 spans 16 residues. CDR1 is SGHRS and CDR2 is YFSETQ in the germline V gene. Remarks on this clone: The target antigen is unknown.

Sequencing used immunoSEQ multiplex PCR; TCRdb keeps in-frame clones, though not all of them. The sample holds around 20,000 clones, about 85% seen once. Findings of the study overall: Relative stability marked proton patients; photon patients lost diversity and naive cells. After the lymphocyte nadir, photon-treated repertoires showed oligoclonal expansion, especially of CD8+ Temra cells.

The material sequenced was peripheral blood, taken from a patient treated with photon-based radiotherapy. This chain links TRBV5-1 with TRBJ2-1, with 8 bases aligning to TRBD2. The TCR was taken from a man between 60 and 75 years old with pancreatic cancer. This chain's CDR3 is CASSLAGTRGNNEQFF. In nucleotides, the CDR3 is TGCGCCAGCAGCTTGGCAGGGACTAGGGGTAACAATGAGCAGTTCTTC.